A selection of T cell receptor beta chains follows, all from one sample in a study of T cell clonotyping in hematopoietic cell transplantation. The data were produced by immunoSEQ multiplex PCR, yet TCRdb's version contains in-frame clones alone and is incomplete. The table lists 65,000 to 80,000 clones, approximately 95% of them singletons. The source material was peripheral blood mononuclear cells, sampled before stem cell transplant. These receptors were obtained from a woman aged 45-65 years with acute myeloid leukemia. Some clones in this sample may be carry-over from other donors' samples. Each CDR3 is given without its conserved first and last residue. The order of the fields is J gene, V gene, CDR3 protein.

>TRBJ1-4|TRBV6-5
ASREDTGRKLF
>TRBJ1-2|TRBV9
ASSPRTGGGYT
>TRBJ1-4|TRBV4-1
ASSLSGTGNEKLF
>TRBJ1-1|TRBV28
ASSPQRTGHTEAF
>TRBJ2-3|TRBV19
ASSIGQGGSSSDTQY
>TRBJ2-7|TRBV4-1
ASSQEEVREQY
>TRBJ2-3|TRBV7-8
ASRTDGMSRTDTQY
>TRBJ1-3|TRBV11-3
ASSLAGSGNTIY
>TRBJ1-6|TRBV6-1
ASSEDPAGNSPLH
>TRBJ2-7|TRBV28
ATQGGRTYEQY
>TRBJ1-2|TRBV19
ASSMKSMQGTRGYT
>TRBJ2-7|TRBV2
ASSVSSYEQY
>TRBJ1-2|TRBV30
AWSSGQGHGYT
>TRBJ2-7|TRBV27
ASSLSSYRGPSYEQY